This record concerns one TCR beta chain sequence. This CDR3 has 14 amino acids. Germline CDR1 and CDR2: SGDLS and YYNGEE. V shed 4 bases and J 5 bases; nucleotides not matched to a gene: 5. This sample is drawn from a study of blood T cell repertoires in COVID-19. The wider study: The samples span acute and convalescent COVID-19 from the United States, Italy and Spain.

Original analysis: For nucleated cells, counts were estimated from reference gene primer amplification. Using immunoSEQ multiplex PCR, the repertoire was profiled, and TCRdb retains in-frame clones only, with some absent. V and J calls plus clone size are reproduced from that table; the DNA served to infer D and trimming. Among about 190,000 clones listed, roughly 87% were seen once. Seattle-derived patients entered the study during active infection and were followed longitudinally. This TCR was recovered from a woman aged 60-75 years with COVID-19, enrolled during active disease. Sequencing was performed on peripheral blood. The chain joins TRBV9 to TRBJ2-3; 9 nucleotides match TRBD2. DNA of the CDR3: TGTGCCAGCAGCATTAGCGGGGGCTTAGATACGCAGTATTTT. Amino acids: CASSISGGLDTQYF.